One sample yielded the 6 T cell receptor beta chains listed below, sequenced in a study of cytotoxic CD8 clonotypes in ibrutinib-treated CLL. TCRdb's copy holds only in-frame clones and misses some; the assay was immunoSEQ multiplex PCR. The table includes about 72,000 clones, around 84% detected once. Sequenced here: PBMCs, sampled at disease progression, from a patient treated with ibrutinib. These receptor sequences come from a human donor with chronic lymphocytic leukemia.

The chain couples TRBV5-4 to TRBJ2-6; 8 nucleotides line up with TRBD1. Germline values: CDR1 SGHNT, CDR2 YYREEE (reference sequence). The CDR3 has 17 residues. V lost 0 bases to trimming and J lost 2 bases; unmatched junction nucleotides: 4. In nucleotides, the CDR3 is TGTGCCAGCAGCTTGGGGACAGGGTTTGCTGGGGCCAACGTCCTGACTTTC. Its translation is CASSLGTGFAGANVLTF. Filled out from reference TRBV5-4 and TRBJ2-6, the complete variable domain reads ETGVTQSPTHLIKTRGQQVTLRCSSQSGHNTVSWYQQALGQGPQFIFQYYREEENGRGNFPPRFSGLQFPNYSSELNVNALELDDSALYLCASSLGTGFAGANVLTFGAGSRLTVL.

The gene calls are TRBV5-8 and TRBJ1-5; no definite D call. The CDR3 consists of 15 residues. V was shortened by 0 bases and J by 0 bases, with 7 bases between the two germline ends. In germline, CDR1 is SGHTS, CDR2 YDEGEE. In nucleotides, the CDR3 is TGTGCCAGCAGCTTGGAGGAGAATAGCAATCAGCCCCAGCATTTT. Amino acids: CASSLEENSNQPQHF. Complete variable domain (other parts from reference TRBV5-8 and TRBJ1-5): EAGVTQSPTHLIKTRGQQATLRCSPISGHTSVYWYQQALGLGLQFLLWYDEGEERNRGNFPPRFSGRQFPNYSSELNVNALELEDSALYLCASSLEENSNQPQHFGDGTRLSIL.

The V call is TRBV11-2, the J call TRBJ1-4; no clear D gene. V was cut by 5 bases and J by 3 bases, with 13 bases left in between. The CDR3 is 15 amino acids. Germline V CDR1 and CDR2: SGHAT, FQNNGV. The CDR3 here is CASSPDGLANEKLFF. In DNA form, the CDR3 reads TGTGCCAGCAGCCCAGACGGGCTCGCTAATGAAAAACTGTTTTTT.

This rearrangement joins TRBV10-3 to TRBJ1-1, with D possibly TRBD1 on 6 matching bases. Germline CDR1 is ENHRY and CDR2 is SYGVKD. Deletions cut 0 bases from V and 7 bases from J, with 15 bases between. The CDR3 has 15 amino acids. This CDR3 is CAISESNTGASEAFF. CDR3 sequence (DNA): TGTGCCATCAGTGAGTCAAATACGGGGGCGAGTGAAGCTTTCTTT.

J is TRBJ1-5 and V is TRBV7-2, with D maybe TRBD1 (5 bases). V was clipped by 5 bases and J by 4 bases, with 24 bases between them. CDR3 length: 18 amino acids. In germline, CDR1 is SGHTA, CDR2 FQGNSA. The CDR3 DNA is TGTGCCAGCAGCCCGATAAAGCCCGGGACGGGGGGGAATCAGCCCCAGCATTTT. This translates into CASSPIKPGTGGNQPQHF.

The CDR3 bases are TGTGCCAGCAGCTGGACAGGGCAAGAGCAGTACTTC. Translated: CASSWTGQEQYF. This chain links TRBV18 with TRBJ2-7; 8 bases map to TRBD1. This CDR3 is 12 amino acids long. V shed 8 bases and J 7 bases; nucleotides not matched to a gene: 7. The germline V gene has CDR1 KGHSH and CDR2 LQKENI.